These T cell receptor beta chains were read from a single sample in a study of cytomegalovirus exposure and HLA in healthy donors. TCRdb's table, derived via immunoSEQ multiplex PCR, lists solely in-frame clones and lacks some. The table has roughly 130,000 clones, 74% seen once. The sample was PBMCs. All receptors come from a man in his forties or fifties in good health and CMV-seropositive. CDR3s include the opening cysteine and the closing phenylalanine or tryptophan. D genes are given only for firm matches. Clone sizes are given selectively: once, few, many, or a class where the clone is expanded.

v_call,d_call,clone_size,j_call,cdr3_nt,cdr3_aa
TRBV9,NA,NA,TRBJ2-2,TGTGCCAGCAGCGTAGGGGCAGGGCGAAACACCGGGGAGCTGTTTTTT,CASSVGAGRNTGELFF
TRBV14,NA,NA,TRBJ1-1,TGTGCCAGCAGCCAAGATCAGGGGACCACTGAAGCTTTCTTT,CASSQDQGTTEAFF
TRBV15,NA,NA,TRBJ2-7,TGTGCCACCAGCAGCGGTTTCGGCTACGAGCAGTACTTC,CATSSGFGYEQYF
TRBV30,NA,NA,TRBJ2-2,TGTGCCTGGAGTGTAAAACAATTATCGAACACCGGGGAGCTGTTTTTT,CAWSVKQLSNTGELFF
TRBV5-1,NA,NA,TRBJ1-6,TGCGCCAGCAGCTTGTTGCCGGGAAATAATTCACCCCTCCACTTT,CASSLLPGNNSPLHF
TRBV5-6,TRBD1,few,TRBJ1-4,TGTGCCAGCAGCTTAGGACAGGGAACGAATGAAAAACTGTTTTTT,CASSLGQGTNEKLFF
TRBV12-5,NA,NA,TRBJ1-2,TGTGCTAGTGGTTCCTACTATGGCTACACCTTC,CASGSYYGYTF
TRBV5-1,TRBD2,NA,TRBJ2-3,TGCGCCAGCAGCTTGGGACTAGCGGGAATGGATACGCAGTATTTT,CASSLGLAGMDTQYF
TRBV4-2,NA,NA,TRBJ1-2,TGTGCCAGCAGCCAAGAACAGGTGGGAGGCTACACCTTC,CASSQEQVGGYTF
TRBV13,NA,NA,TRBJ1-1,TGTGCCAGCAGCTTAGGGGTAGCGAACACTGAAGCTTTCTTT,CASSLGVANTEAFF
TRBV2,NA,NA,TRBJ2-7,TGTGCCAGCAGTGAAGGACATTACTACGAGCAGTACTTC,CASSEGHYYEQYF
TRBV13,TRBD2,NA,TRBJ2-3,TGTGCCAGCAGTTCCAGCGGGAGAGAGACAGATACGCAGTATTTT,CASSSSGRETDTQYF
TRBV11-2,TRBD1,once,TRBJ1-2,TGTGCCAGCAGGCTGGACAGGTCGGGATATGGCTACACCTTC,CASRLDRSGYGYTF
TRBV27,NA,NA,TRBJ2-7,TGTGCCAGCAGTTTGCAGGGTTTGGACGAGCAGTACTTC,CASSLQGLDEQYF
TRBV9,TRBD2,NA,TRBJ2-3,TGTGCCAGCAGCGTGCTAAGCGGGACTAGCACAGATACGCAGTATTTT,CASSVLSGTSTDTQYF
TRBV27,NA,NA,TRBJ1-2,TGTGCCAGCAGTTTTCGGGCTAACTATGGCTACACCTTC,CASSFRANYGYTF
TRBV28,TRBD1,NA,TRBJ1-1,TGTGCCAGCAGCTATACAGGGGGAAGGACTGAAGCTTTCTTT,CASSYTGGRTEAFF
TRBV9,NA,few,TRBJ2-2,TGTGCCAGCAGCGTAACCCCGGACACCACCGGGGAGCTGTTTTTT,CASSVTPDTTGELFF
TRBV21-1,NA,NA,TRBJ2-3,TGTGCCAGTGTCCAACTCGGACAGGGGGCAGATACGCAGTATTTT,CASVQLGQGADTQYF
TRBV9,TRBD1,NA,TRBJ1-1,TGTGCCAGCAGCGCGACACAGACAGGGTTTTTAACTGAAGCTTTCTTT,CASSATQTGFLTEAFF
TRBV27,TRBD2,NA,TRBJ2-1,TGTGCCAGCAGTTTATCGCCCGGGACTAGTGTACTTGGTGAGCAGTTCTTC,CASSLSPGTSVLGEQFF
TRBV6-5,NA,NA,TRBJ1-1,TGTGCCAGCAGTTACTTTGGGAACAGGACTGAAGCTTTCTTT,CASSYFGNRTEAFF
TRBV11-2,TRBD1,few,TRBJ1-1,TGTGCCAGCAGCTTGGGAGGGACAGGGGGGGGGAACACTGAAGCTTTCTTT,CASSLGGTGGGNTEAFF
TRBV6-1,NA,NA,TRBJ2-7,TGTGCCAGCAGTGAAACCTGGGCCTCCTACGAGCAGTACTTC,CASSETWASYEQYF
TRBV4-1,TRBD2,NA,TRBJ2-3,TGCGCCAGCAGCCAAGAAAGTCTAGCGGGGGGCCGCACAGATACGCAGTATTTT,CASSQESLAGGRTDTQYF
TRBV18,NA,NA,TRBJ1-1,TGTGCCAGCTCACAGGTCCCAGGGGTTACTGAAGCTTTCTTT,CASSQVPGVTEAFF
TRBV20-1,NA,NA,TRBJ2-3,TGCAGTGCACCTAGGGGAGATACGCAGTATTTT,CSAPRGDTQYF
TRBV6-1,NA,NA,TRBJ2-1,TGTGCCACAGGTCTGGACAACACCCCCTACAATGAGCAGTTCTTC,CATGLDNTPYNEQFF
TRBV6-5,NA,NA,TRBJ1-2,TGTGCCAGCAGCCGCAGGGGACCCCCCGATGGCTACACCTTC,CASSRRGPPDGYTF
TRBV9,TRBD1,once,TRBJ1-2,TGTGCCAGCAGCGTAGGGGGGGGCAGGGGGCCTGGCTATGGCTACACCTTC,CASSVGGGRGPGYGYTF
TRBV6-1,TRBD1,NA,TRBJ2-7,TGTGCCAGCAGTTCCTGGGGACAGGGTAGTTACGAGCAGTACTTC,CASSSWGQGSYEQYF
TRBV15,NA,NA,TRBJ2-7,TGTGCCACCAGCAGAGATAGGGGATACGAGCAGTACTTC,CATSRDRGYEQYF
TRBV5-1,TRBD2,NA,TRBJ2-7,TGCGCCAGCCCAGGATTGGGACTGACGACTAGCGGGAAGACCTACGAGCAGTACTTC,CASPGLGLTTSGKTYEQYF
TRBV19,NA,NA,TRBJ2-7,TGTGCCAGTAGTATATTGAGACAGGCCTACGAGCAGTACTTC,CASSILRQAYEQYF
TRBV19,NA,NA,TRBJ2-7,TGTGCCAGTAGCCACGGGTCCTACGAGCAGTACTTC,CASSHGSYEQYF
TRBV5-1,TRBD1,NA,TRBJ2-7,TGCGCCAGCAGCCTCCGGGACAGGGGCCACGAGCAGTACTTC,CASSLRDRGHEQYF
TRBV28,NA,NA,TRBJ1-5,TGTGCCAGCAGCCCCTCAGGTAGCAATCAGCCCCAGCATTTT,CASSPSGSNQPQHF
TRBV5-8,TRBD2,NA,TRBJ2-1,TGTGCCAGCAGTCGCTCTAGCGGGAGTTACAATGAGCAGTTCTTC,CASSRSSGSYNEQFF
TRBV5-1,TRBD1,NA,TRBJ1-5,TGCGCCAGCAGCCTGGGACAGTATAGCAATCAGCCCCAGCATTTT,CASSLGQYSNQPQHF
TRBV2,NA,few,TRBJ2-2,TGTGCCAGCAGGTGGACAGGGAGGGACACCGGGGAGCTGTTTTTT,CASRWTGRDTGELFF
TRBV29-1,NA,NA,TRBJ2-7,TGCAGCGTTTCGGCAGGGATGTACGAGCAGTACTTC,CSVSAGMYEQYF
TRBV6-1,NA,NA,TRBJ1-3,TGTGCCAGCAGTCCCGTACACTCTGGAAACACCATATATTTT,CASSPVHSGNTIYF
TRBV5-1,TRBD2,once,TRBJ2-5,TGCGCCAGCAGCTCCGGGGGGGGCTCCACTTGGTACCAAGAGACCCAGTACTTC,CASSSGGGSTWYQETQYF
TRBV6-4,TRBD2,NA,TRBJ2-7,TGTGCCAGCAGTGACCCCCGCGGGAGGGCCTACGAGCAGTACTTC,CASSDPRGRAYEQYF
TRBV5-6,NA,few,TRBJ1-3,TGTGCCAGCACTGACGGGGACTTTGGAAACACCATATATTTT,CASTDGDFGNTIYF
TRBV18,NA,few,TRBJ1-1,TGTGCCAGCTCGGAGGGGGGGACGAACACTGAAGCTTTCTTT,CASSEGGTNTEAFF